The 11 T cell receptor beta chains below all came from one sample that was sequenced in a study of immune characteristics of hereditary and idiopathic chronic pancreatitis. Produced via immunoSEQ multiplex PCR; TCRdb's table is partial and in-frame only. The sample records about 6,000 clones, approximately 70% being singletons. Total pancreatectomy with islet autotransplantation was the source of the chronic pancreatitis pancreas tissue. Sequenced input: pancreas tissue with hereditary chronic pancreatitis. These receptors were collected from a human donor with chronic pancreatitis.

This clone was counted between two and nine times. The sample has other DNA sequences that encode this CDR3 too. The CDR3 reads CASSYERQGHEQYF. Written as DNA, the CDR3 is TGTGCCAGCAGTTACGAGCGACAGGGTCACGAGCAGTACTTC. The J gene is TRBJ2-7, the V gene TRBV6-5; 7 nucleotides agree with TRBD1. The V gene end was trimmed by 2 bases and the J gene end by 5 bases; junction bases not matched to a gene: 6. The germline V gene encodes CDR1 MNHEY and CDR2 SVGAGI. The CDR3 runs 14 residues.

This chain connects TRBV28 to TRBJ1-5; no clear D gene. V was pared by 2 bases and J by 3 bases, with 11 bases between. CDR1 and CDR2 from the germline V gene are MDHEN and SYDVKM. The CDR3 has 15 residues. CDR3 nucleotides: TGTGCCAGCAGTTTAATGGGTAGCCTCAATCAGCCCCAGCATTTT. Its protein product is CASSLMGSLNQPQHF.

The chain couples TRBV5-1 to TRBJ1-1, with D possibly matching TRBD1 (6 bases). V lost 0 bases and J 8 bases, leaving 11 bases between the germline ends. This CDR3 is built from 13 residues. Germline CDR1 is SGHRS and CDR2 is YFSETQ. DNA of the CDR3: TGCGCCAGCAGCTTGGGGGGGACAAGGGAAGCTTTCTTT. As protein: CASSLGGTREAFF.

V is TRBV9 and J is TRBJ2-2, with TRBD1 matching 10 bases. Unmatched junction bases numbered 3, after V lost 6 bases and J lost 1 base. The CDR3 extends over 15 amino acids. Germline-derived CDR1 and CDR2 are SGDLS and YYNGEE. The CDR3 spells CASKRDRGNTGELFF. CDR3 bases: TGTGCCAGCAAGAGGGACAGGGGGAACACCGGGGAGCTGTTTTTT.

The CDR3 DNA sequence: TGCAGTGCATATTCTAGCTACGAGCAGTACTTC. Its protein product is CSAYSSYEQYF. The chain has TRBV20-1 and TRBJ2-7; no definite D call. The CDR3 loop spans 11 amino acids. Germline CDR1 DFQATT, CDR2 SNEGSKA (reference sequence). V was clipped by 6 bases and J by 3 bases, with 9 bases between them.

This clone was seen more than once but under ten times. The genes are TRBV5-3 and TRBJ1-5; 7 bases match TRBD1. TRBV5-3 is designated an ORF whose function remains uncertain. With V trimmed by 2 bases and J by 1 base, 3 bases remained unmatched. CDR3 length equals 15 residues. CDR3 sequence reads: CARSLATGSNQPQHF. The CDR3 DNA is TGTGCCAGAAGCTTAGCGACAGGGAGCAATCAGCCCCAGCATTTT.

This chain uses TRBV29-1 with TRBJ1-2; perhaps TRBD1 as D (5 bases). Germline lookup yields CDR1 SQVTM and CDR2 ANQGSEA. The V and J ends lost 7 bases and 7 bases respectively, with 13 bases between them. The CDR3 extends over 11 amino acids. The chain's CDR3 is CSGGGRSGYTF. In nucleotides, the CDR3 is TGCAGCGGCGGGGGGAGGAGTGGCTACACCTTC.

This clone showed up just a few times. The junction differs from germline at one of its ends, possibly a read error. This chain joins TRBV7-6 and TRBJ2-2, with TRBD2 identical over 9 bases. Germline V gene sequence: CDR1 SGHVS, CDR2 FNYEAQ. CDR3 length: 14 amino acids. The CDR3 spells CASTLAGATGELFF. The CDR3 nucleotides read TGTGCCAGCACCTTAGCGGGGGCGACCGGGGAGCTGTTTTTT.

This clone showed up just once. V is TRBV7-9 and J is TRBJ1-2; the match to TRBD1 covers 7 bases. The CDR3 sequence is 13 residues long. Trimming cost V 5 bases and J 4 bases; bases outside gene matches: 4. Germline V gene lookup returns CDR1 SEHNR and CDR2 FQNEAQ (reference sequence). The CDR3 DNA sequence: TGTGCCAGCAGCCGGGACAGCCTCTATGGCTACACCTTC. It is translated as CASSRDSLYGYTF.

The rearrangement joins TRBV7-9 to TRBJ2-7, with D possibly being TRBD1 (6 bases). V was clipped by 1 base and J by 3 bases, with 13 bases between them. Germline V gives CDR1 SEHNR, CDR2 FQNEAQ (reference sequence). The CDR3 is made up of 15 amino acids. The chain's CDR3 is CASSLGAGQSYEQYV. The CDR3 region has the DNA TGTGCCAGCAGCTTAGGGGCCGGACAGAGCTACGAGCAGTACGTC.

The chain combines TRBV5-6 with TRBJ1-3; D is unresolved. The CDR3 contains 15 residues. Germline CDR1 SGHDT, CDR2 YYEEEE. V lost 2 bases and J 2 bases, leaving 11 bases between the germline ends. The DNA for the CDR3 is TGTGCCAGCAGCTTTGTCGGCAGCCCTGGAAACACCATATATTTT. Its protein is CASSFVGSPGNTIYF.